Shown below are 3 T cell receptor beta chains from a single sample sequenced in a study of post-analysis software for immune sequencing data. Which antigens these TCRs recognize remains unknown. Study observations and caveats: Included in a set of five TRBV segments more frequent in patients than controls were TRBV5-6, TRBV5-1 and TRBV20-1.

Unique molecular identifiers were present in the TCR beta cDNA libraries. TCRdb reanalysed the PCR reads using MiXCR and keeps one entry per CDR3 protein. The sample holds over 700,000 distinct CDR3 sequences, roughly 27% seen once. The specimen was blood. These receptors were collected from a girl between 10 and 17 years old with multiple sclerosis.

In DNA form, the CDR3 reads TGTGCCACCAGCAGAGATCTCCCAGTCTCTGGAAACACCATATATTTT. Protein product: CATSRDLPVSGNTIYF. The rearrangement uses TRBV15 and TRBJ1-3; D not certain. With 0 bases removed from V and 0 bases from J, the gap between germline ends came to 9 bases. Germline assignment: CDR1 LNHNV and CDR2 YYDKDF (reference sequence). The CDR3 sequence is 16 residues long.

CDR3 in amino acids: CASSFGSRYEQYF. The DNA for the CDR3 is TGTGCCAGCAGTTTTGGCAGCCGCTACGAGCAGTACTTC. This chain links TRBV27 with TRBJ2-7; D uncertain. Germline values: CDR1 MNHEY, CDR2 SMNVEV (reference sequence). Trimming took off 3 bases at V and 3 bases at J, with 9 bases between the two ends. This CDR3 has 13 residues.

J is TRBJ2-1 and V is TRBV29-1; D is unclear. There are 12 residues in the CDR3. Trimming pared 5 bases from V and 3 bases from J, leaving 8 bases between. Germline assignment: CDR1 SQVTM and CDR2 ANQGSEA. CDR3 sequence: CSVNDNYNEQFF. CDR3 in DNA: TGCAGCGTTAATGACAACTACAATGAGCAGTTCTTC.